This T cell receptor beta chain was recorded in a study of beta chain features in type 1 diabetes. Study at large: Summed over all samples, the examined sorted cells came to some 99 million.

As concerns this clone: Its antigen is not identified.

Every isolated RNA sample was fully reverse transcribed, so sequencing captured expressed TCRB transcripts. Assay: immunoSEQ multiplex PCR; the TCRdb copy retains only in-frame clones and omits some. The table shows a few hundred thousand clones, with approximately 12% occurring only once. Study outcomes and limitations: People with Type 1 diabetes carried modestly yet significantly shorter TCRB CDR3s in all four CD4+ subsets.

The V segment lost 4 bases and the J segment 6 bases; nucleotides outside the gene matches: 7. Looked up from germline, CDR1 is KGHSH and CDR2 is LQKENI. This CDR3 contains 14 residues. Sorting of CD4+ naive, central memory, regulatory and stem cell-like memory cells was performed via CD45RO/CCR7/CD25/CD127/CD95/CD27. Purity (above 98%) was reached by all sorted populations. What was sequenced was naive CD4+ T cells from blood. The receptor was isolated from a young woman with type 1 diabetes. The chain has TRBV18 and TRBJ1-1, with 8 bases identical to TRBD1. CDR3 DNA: TGTGCCAGCTCACGGACAGGGAGTAGCGCTGAAGCTTTCTTT. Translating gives CASSRTGSSAEAFF.